This entry describes one T cell receptor beta chain. The antigen this receptor binds is unknown. The sample holds no much larger clone one base away, and base qualities are not on file. The data originate from a study of blood T cell repertoires in COVID-19 (dated by TCRdb to about 2020). In terms of the full investigation: Collaborator samples came from the United States, Italy and Spain and covered acute and convalescent phases of COVID-19. Deeply sampled blood TCRbeta repertoires from subjects exposed to, actively infected with, or recovered from COVID-19 were included in the dataset. The repertoires were released in a freely available public database intended as a resource for research on the immune response to SARS-CoV-2. A de-identified subject ID, COVID-19 status, age in years and sex were almost always included in the sample metadata. Where available, HLA class I and class II types were taken from metadata supplied by the sample provider and were not determined by assay-based typing. The samples were drawn from two sources: the first 160 participants of the ongoing ImmuneRACE study, and about 1,300 subjects contributed by 6 global collaborators. The material from the prospective study consisted of cDNA or gDNA derived from T cells, B-cell-depleted T cells, or PBMCs. Overall study outcomes, separate from this receptor: Clinical and demographic metadata were provided uncurated, with the amount varying by source and participant.

The immunoSEQ Assay, a bias-controlled multiplex PCR, was used to amplify TCRbeta CDR3 regions from genomic DNA. On the study's bioinformatics: The number of nucleated cells in each sample was estimated by amplification of reference gene primers within the assay. To quantify the absolute abundance of each unique TCRbeta CDR3 rearrangement, sequence reads were collapsed and filtered. For each sample, productive Simpson clonality was calculated as the square root of Simpson's diversity index over productive rearrangements. TCRdb stores this immuneACCESS table with in-frame sequences only. Part of the clones is absent; in the studies checked, under half of the shortfall reflects unresolved V genes, and no reason is known for the rest. V and J calls and clone size are copied from that table; D and trimming were computed from the DNA. This sample gives 55,000 to 90,000 clones in total; 85% of them show up just once. The top ten clones comprise around 32% of the sample.

The collaborating institutions used their own protocols to collect whole blood in K2EDTA tubes. Collaborator samples were shipped for TCRbeta analysis as frozen whole blood, isolated PBMCs, or DNA extracted from either sample type. Sequences MNHEY (CDR1) and SVGAGI (CDR2) are obtained from the germline V gene. Counted from cysteine to phenylalanine, this CDR3 has 14 amino acids. CDR3 DNA only is kept here, 42 bases in frame from base 1. V was cut back by 4 bases and J by 4 bases, leaving a gap of 14 bases between them. Sequenced sample: peripheral blood. The receptor comes from an elderly woman with active or convalescent COVID-19. The chain is encoded by TRBV6-5 joined to TRBJ2-7, with TRBD1 tentatively as D gene (6 bases match). The nucleotide sequence is given as TGTGCCAGCAGTTTTCCAGGGGAAGGGTACGAGCAGTACTTC. The translation is CASSFPGEGYEQYF.